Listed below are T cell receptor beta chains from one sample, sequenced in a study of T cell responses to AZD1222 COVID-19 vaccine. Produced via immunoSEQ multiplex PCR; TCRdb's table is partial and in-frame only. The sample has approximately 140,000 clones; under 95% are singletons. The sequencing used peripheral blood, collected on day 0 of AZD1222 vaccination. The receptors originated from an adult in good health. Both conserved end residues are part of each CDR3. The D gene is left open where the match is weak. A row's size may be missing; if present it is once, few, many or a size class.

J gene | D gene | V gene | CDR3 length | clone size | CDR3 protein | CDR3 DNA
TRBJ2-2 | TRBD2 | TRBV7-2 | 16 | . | CASSVTSGRGTGELFF | TGTGCCAGCAGCGTGACTAGCGGGAGAGGCACCGGGGAGCTGTTTTTT
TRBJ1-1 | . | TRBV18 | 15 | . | CASSPPYTRNTEAFF | TGTGCCAGCTCACCCCCGTATACAAGGAACACTGAAGCTTTCTTT
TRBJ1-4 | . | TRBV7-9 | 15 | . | CASSAARKGAEKLFF | TGTGCCAGCAGCGCAGCGCGAAAGGGCGCAGAAAAACTGTTTTTT
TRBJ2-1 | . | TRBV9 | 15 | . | CASSVVEGSYNEQFF | TGTGCCAGCAGCGTAGTGGAGGGATCCTACAATGAGCAGTTCTTC
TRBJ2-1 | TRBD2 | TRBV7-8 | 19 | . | CASRDRGGTSGSSYNEQFF | TGTGCCAGCCGCGACCGGGGGGGGACTAGCGGGAGCTCCTACAATGAGCAGTTCTTC
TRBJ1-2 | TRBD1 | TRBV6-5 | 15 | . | CASSPGQGKGNGYTF | TGTGCCAGCAGTCCCGGACAGGGAAAGGGGAATGGCTACACCTTC
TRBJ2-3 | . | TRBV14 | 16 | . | CASSQVLTLNTDTQYF | TGTGCCAGCAGCCAAGTCCTTACCCTGAACACAGATACGCAGTATTTT
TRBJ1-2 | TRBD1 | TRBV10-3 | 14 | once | CAISEVETGGGYTF | TGTGCCATCAGTGAGGTGGAGACAGGGGGCGGCTACACCTTC
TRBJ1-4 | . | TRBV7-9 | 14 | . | CASSWGGGYEKLFF | TGTGCCAGCAGCTGGGGCGGCGGGTATGAAAAACTGTTTTTT
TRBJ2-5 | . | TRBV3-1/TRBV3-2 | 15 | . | CASSQELASQETQYF | TGTGCCAGCAGCCAAGAATTAGCATCCCAAGAGACCCAGTACTTC
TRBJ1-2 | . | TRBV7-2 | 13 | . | CASSLWQDPGYTF | TGTGCCAGCAGCTTATGGCAGGACCCTGGCTACACCTTC
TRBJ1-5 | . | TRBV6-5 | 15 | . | CASSYSAGSDQPQHF | TGTGCCAGCAGTTACTCTGCAGGGTCGGATCAGCCCCAGCATTTT
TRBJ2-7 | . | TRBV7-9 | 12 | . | CASSRTLVEQYF | TGTGCCAGCAGCCGGACATTGGTCGAGCAGTACTTC
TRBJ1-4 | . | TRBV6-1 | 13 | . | CASRGNGVEKLFF | TGTGCCAGCAGGGGGAACGGGGTTGAAAAACTGTTTTTT
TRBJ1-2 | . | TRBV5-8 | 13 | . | CASSINWDYGYTF | TGTGCCAGCAGCATAAATTGGGACTATGGCTACACCTTC
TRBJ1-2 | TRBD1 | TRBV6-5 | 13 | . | CASTLAGGNGYTF | TGTGCCAGCACCTTAGCAGGGGGCAATGGCTACACCTTC
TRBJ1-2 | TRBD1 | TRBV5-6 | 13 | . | CASSLGNRQGDTF | TGTGCCAGCAGCTTGGGGAACCGACAGGGTGACACCTTC
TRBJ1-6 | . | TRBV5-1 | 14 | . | CASSNSGFDSPLHF | TGCGCCAGCAGCAATTCAGGGTTCGATTCACCCCTCCACTTT
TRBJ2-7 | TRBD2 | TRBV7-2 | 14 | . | CASSSLAGGYEQYF | TGTGCCAGCAGCTCTCTAGCGGGAGGGTACGAGCAGTACTTC
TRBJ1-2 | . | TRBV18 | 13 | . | CASSPASDYGYTF | TGTGCCAGCTCACCCGCCAGCGACTATGGCTACACCTTC
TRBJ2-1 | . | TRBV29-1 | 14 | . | CSVEPQGGYNEQFF | TGCAGCGTTGAGCCCCAGGGAGGCTACAATGAGCAGTTCTTC
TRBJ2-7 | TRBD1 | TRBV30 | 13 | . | CAWSQQGISEQYF | TGTGCCTGGAGTCAACAGGGGATATCCGAGCAGTACTTC
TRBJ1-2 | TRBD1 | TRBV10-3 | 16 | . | CAISARTGTGMGGYTF | TGTGCCATCAGTGCTCGAACCGGGACAGGGATGGGTGGCTACACCTTC
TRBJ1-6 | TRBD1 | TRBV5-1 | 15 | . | CASSLSTGVNSPLHF | TGCGCCAGCAGCCTCTCGACAGGGGTCAATTCACCCCTCCACTTT
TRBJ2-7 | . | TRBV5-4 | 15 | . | CASSFGGASSYEQYF | TGTGCCAGCAGCTTTGGCGGGGCGAGCTCCTACGAGCAGTACTTC
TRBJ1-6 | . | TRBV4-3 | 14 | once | CASSQSSTLSPLHF | TGCGCCAGCAGCCAATCCAGTACCCTATCACCCCTCCACTTT
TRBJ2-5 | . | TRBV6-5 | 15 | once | CASSSPGAPKETQYF | TGTGCCAGCAGTTCCCCTGGAGCGCCGAAAGAGACCCAGTACTTC
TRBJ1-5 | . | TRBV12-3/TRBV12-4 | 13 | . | CASSFASNQPQHF | TGTGCCAGCAGTTTTGCCAGCAATCAGCCCCAGCATTTT
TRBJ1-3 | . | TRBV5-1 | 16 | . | CASSLDLTGTGNTIYF | TGCGCCAGCAGCTTGGATTTGACAGGAACGGGAAACACCATATATTTT
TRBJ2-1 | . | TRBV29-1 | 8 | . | CSVKEQFF | TGCAGCGTGAAGGAGCAGTTCTTC
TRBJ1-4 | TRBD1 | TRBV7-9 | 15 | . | CASSLARGQNEKLFF | TGTGCCAGCAGCTTAGCGAGGGGGCAAAATGAAAAACTGTTTTTT
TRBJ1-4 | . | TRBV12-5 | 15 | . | CASGLGTVGNEKLFF | TGTGCTAGTGGTTTGGGGACAGTAGGTAATGAAAAACTGTTTTTT
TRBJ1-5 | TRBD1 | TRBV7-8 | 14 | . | CASSSQGANQPQHF | TGTGCCAGCAGCTCACAGGGGGCCAATCAGCCCCAGCATTTT
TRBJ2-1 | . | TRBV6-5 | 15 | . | CASAHWSGDYNEQFF | TGTGCCAGCGCCCACTGGTCTGGGGATTACAATGAGCAGTTCTTC
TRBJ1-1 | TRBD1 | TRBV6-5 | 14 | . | CASSLQGAGTEAFF | TGTGCCAGCAGTTTACAGGGGGCAGGGACTGAAGCTTTCTTT
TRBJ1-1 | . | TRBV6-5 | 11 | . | CASTPGLEAFF | TGTGCCAGCACCCCGGGACTTGAAGCTTTCTTT
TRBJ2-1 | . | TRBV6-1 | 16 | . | CASSELQIPNYNEQFF | TGTGCCAGCAGTGAGCTACAGATCCCGAACTACAATGAGCAGTTCTTC
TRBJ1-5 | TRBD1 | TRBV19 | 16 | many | CASSRGQGALNQPQHF | TGTGCCAGTAGTCGGGGACAGGGAGCCCTTAATCAGCCCCAGCATTTT
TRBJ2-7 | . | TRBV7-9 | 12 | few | CASSVRGYEQYF | TGTGCCAGCAGTGTGCGGGGCTACGAGCAGTACTTC
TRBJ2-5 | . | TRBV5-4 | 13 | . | CASSLDRSETQYF | TGTGCCAGCAGCTTGGACAGGTCCGAGACCCAGTACTTC